The clone carrying this T cell receptor beta chain was recorded at least ten times. Its antigen is undetermined. CDR3 length: 14 residues. CDR1 and CDR2 (germline): SGHVS, FNYEAQ. V was shortened by 5 bases and J by 1 base, with 11 bases between the two germline ends. This sample was included in a study of T cells after yellow fever vaccination. For the study at large: Any fraction with a low cell number was prepared using SMART-Seq v4 Ultra Low Input.

Template-switching 5'RACE yielded the TCR cDNA; a universal primer site and UMIs were added in the process. TCRdb analysed the 5' RACE reads with MiXCR anew, one entry per CDR3 protein. The repertoire holds about 350,000 distinct CDR3 sequences, with approximately 8% as singletons. Study-level results: Booster samples showed a return of most primary-vaccination clones (about 96% CD4, about 85% CD8). Peaking faster, on day 5 versus 15, the secondary response was nonetheless weaker.

This sequence was found in a man younger than 30 who received the YFV17D yellow fever vaccine. The source was PBMCs, collected approximately 40 days after the first yellow fever vaccination. The genes are TRBV7-6 and TRBJ1-1; possibly TRBD1 for D (5 bases). Here the CDR3 DNA reads TGTGCCAGCAGCGCGGGACTCAGGAACACTGAAGCTTTCTTT. Translating it yields CASSAGLRNTEAFF.